The 28 T cell receptor beta chains reported below all come from one sample, sequenced in a study of shared clonotypes between healthy human individuals. The method was immunoSEQ multiplex PCR; TCRdb's version includes in-frame clones alone and lacks a portion of them. This sample has 600,000 to 750,000 clones, with over 60% found just once. The sequencing input was memory CD4+ T cells sorted from blood. Subset defined: CD45RA-negative fraction. These receptors were obtained from a woman aged 25 to 39 in good health.

The J gene is TRBJ2-3, the V gene TRBV10-3, with TRBD2 identical over 14 bases. CDR3 length equals 16 residues. The germline gives CDR1 ENHRY, CDR2 SYGVKD. Germline trimming cut 8 bases from V and 5 bases from J; bases unmatched to any gene: 9. DNA for the CDR3: TGTGCCATCGCCCGGGGACTAGCGGGAGCGGTAGATACGCAGTATTTT. Translated, it gives CAIARGLAGAVDTQYF.

This sequence joins TRBV27 and TRBJ2-3; D may be TRBD1 (6 bases). CDR1 and CDR2 (germline): MNHEY, SMNVEV (reference sequence). V lost 5 bases to trimming and J lost 2 bases, with 8 bases between them. The CDR3 sequence is 13 residues long. The CDR3 here is CASSGQLTDTQYF. The CDR3 DNA follows: TGTGCCAGCAGTGGACAGCTCACAGATACGCAGTATTTT.

The rearrangement joins TRBV5-4 to TRBJ2-5; 14 nucleotides line up with TRBD2. Germline CDR1 is SGHNT and CDR2 is YYREEE (reference sequence). The CDR3 runs to 15 residues. V gave up 3 bases and J gave up 5 bases; unmatched junction bases: 3. Written as DNA, the CDR3 is TGTGCCAGCAGCTGGACTAGCGGGAGGACGGAGACCCAGTACTTC. Its translation is CASSWTSGRTETQYF. The complete variable domain, with remaining parts taken from reference TRBV5-4 and TRBJ2-5, reads ETGVTQSPTHLIKTRGQQVTLRCSSQSGHNTVSWYQQALGQGPQFIFQYYREEENGRGNFPPRFSGLQFPNYSSELNVNALELDDSALYLCASSWTSGRTETQYFGPGTRLLVL.

In its sample, this clone was seen once. The genes are TRBV6-5 and TRBJ2-7; D is uncertain. In germline, CDR1 is MNHEY, CDR2 SVGAGI. V lost 2 bases and J 6 bases, leaving 11 bases between the germline ends. This CDR3 is built from 13 residues. In nucleotides, the CDR3 is TGTGCCAGCAGTTACGGCCGGTACCTCGAGCAGTACTTC. It yields the protein CASSYGRYLEQYF.

In this sample, this clone turned up many times. The chain recombines TRBV19 with TRBJ1-3; D gene ambiguous. CDR3 length: 15 amino acids. Germline V gene sequence: CDR1 LNHDA, CDR2 SQIVND (reference sequence). The V end was cut by 5 bases, the J end by 0 bases, with 11 bases between. CDR3 bases: TGTGCCAGTAGTGTGATTAGGAGCTCTGGAAACACCATATATTTT. This encodes CASSVIRSSGNTIYF.

This chain uses TRBV10-3 with TRBJ2-2, with D perhaps assigned TRBD1 or TRBD2 (6 bases each). V shed 7 bases and J shed 7 bases, with 19 bases lying between them. The CDR3 length is 15 residues. Germline V gene lookup returns CDR1 ENHRY and CDR2 SYGVKD. The CDR3 DNA reads TGTGCCATCATGGTGCAGCAGGGGCGGGACGGGGAGCTGTTTTTT. Its translation: CAIMVQQGRDGELFF.

As concerns this clone: The junction departs from germline at one end; a sequencing error may be responsible. The chain links TRBV6-1 to TRBJ1-3; D perhaps matches TRBD1 (6 bases). CDR3 size: 14 residues. Germline-derived CDR1 and CDR2 are MNHNS and SASEGT. The CDR3 DNA sequence: TGTGCCAGCGGTGAAGGGGGCTCTGGAAACACCATATATTTT. This translates into CASGEGGSGNTIYF.

This clone was observed a single time. CDR3 residues: CASSPRGGAYEQYF. As DNA, the CDR3 is TGTGCCAGCAGCCCGAGAGGGGGGGCCTACGAGCAGTACTTC. The gene calls are TRBV5-8 and TRBJ2-7; D might be TRBD2 (7 bases). This CDR3 has 14 amino acids. The V end was cut by 4 bases, the J end by 2 bases, with 13 bases between. Per the germline V gene, CDR1 is SGHTS and CDR2 is YDEGEE.

This clone was seen repeatedly, ten times or more. This sample includes further DNA sequences coding for the same CDR3. The V call is TRBV27, the J call TRBJ2-3; 7 bases fit TRBD2. The CDR3 length is 15 residues. CDR1 MNHEY and CDR2 SMNVEV come from the germline V gene (reference sequence). J was trimmed by 3 bases and V by 6 bases; bases with no gene match: 9. This chain's CDR3 is CASSLGLVFTDTQYF. The CDR3 DNA reads as TGTGCCAGCAGCCTCGGACTAGTATTTACAGATACGCAGTATTTT.

In its sample, this clone was seen once. V usage is TRBV25-1 and J usage is TRBJ2-3; 7 positions match TRBD2. Unmatched junction bases numbered 7, after V lost 0 bases and J lost 4 bases. In germline, CDR1 is MGHDK, CDR2 SYGVNS. The CDR3 extends over 16 amino acids. In DNA form, the CDR3 reads TGTGCCAGCAGTGAATATGGAGCGGGATTATCAGATACGCAGTATTTT. It specifies CASSEYGAGLSDTQYF.

In DNA form, the CDR3 reads TGTGCCAGCAGTTACTCGTTTCCCTACGAGCAGTACTTC. Translating it yields CASSYSFPYEQYF. V gene TRBV6-6 combines with J gene TRBJ2-7, with D unresolved. Trimming pared 0 bases from V and 2 bases from J, leaving 5 bases between. The CDR3 is 13 residues long. In germline, CDR1 is MNHNY, CDR2 SVGAGI (reference sequence).

This clone was found once. The same CDR3 also results from other DNA sequences found in this sample. This rearrangement joins TRBV6-5 to TRBJ2-2, with D perhaps given as TRBD1 or TRBD2 (5 bases each). The CDR3 covers 14 residues. V was trimmed by 5 bases and J by 5 bases, leaving 12 bases between them. Germline-derived CDR1 and CDR2 are MNHEY and SVGAGI. The CDR3 DNA sequence: TGTGCCAGCAGTGCCGGGACCTCAACCGGGGAGCTGTTTTTT. This encodes CASSAGTSTGELFF.

V usage is TRBV27 and J usage is TRBJ2-7; the match to TRBD1 covers 11 bases. V was pared by 5 bases and J by 5 bases, with 20 bases of the junction left unmatched. The CDR3 length is 19 residues. Per germline, CDR1 MNHEY and CDR2 SMNVEV (reference sequence). This CDR3 is CASSDYGGRTGGGLDEQYF. The CDR3 DNA reads as TGTGCCAGCAGTGACTATGGGGGTAGGACAGGGGGCGGGTTAGACGAGCAGTACTTC.

This clone was observed a few times. The chain uses TRBV5-1 and TRBJ1-3, with D possibly matching TRBD1 (5 bases). The germline CDR1 and CDR2 sequences are SGHRS and YFSETQ. The CDR3 runs to 17 residues. Deletions cut 5 bases from V and 4 bases from J, with 22 bases between. The CDR3 protein is CASSLRPGSSGGNTIYF. In DNA form, the CDR3 reads TGCGCCAGCAGTTTACGACCAGGGTCATCGGGCGGAAACACCATATATTTT.

A word on this clone: Other DNA sequences in this sample translate to the same CDR3. The chain combines TRBV4-2 with TRBJ2-5, with TRBD2 matching 10 bases. Per germline, CDR1 LGHNA and CDR2 YNFKEQ. Unmatched junction bases numbered 0, after V lost 1 base and J lost 4 bases. The CDR3 is made up of 14 amino acids. The CDR3 is CASSQGLAGETQYF. Here the CDR3 DNA reads TGTGCCAGCAGCCAAGGACTAGCGGGAGAGACCCAGTACTTC.

The chain's CDR3 is CASSPWAGGREREAFF. The CDR3 coding sequence is TGTGCCAGCTCACCATGGGCAGGGGGACGGGAGCGGGAAGCTTTCTTT. This chain uses TRBV18 with TRBJ1-1; 7 positions match TRBD1. Germline CDR1 reads KGHSH; CDR2 reads LQKENI. Germline trimming cut 2 bases from V and 8 bases from J; bases unmatched to any gene: 14. This CDR3 contains 16 residues.

In this sample, this clone turned up many times. The sample contains more than one DNA sequence encoding this CDR3. The chain has TRBV7-9 and TRBJ1-1, with TRBD1 matching 7 bases. Germline trimming cut 6 bases from V and 2 bases from J; bases unmatched to any gene: 15. The CDR3 sequence is 17 residues long. Germline CDR1 SEHNR, CDR2 FQNEAQ (reference sequence). For the CDR3, the DNA is TGTGCCAGCAGGGGCAAGGGTGGAGGGGGCGAAAACACTGAAGCTTTCTTT. Translation: CASRGKGGGGENTEAFF.

This clone has just a few counts. This chain uses TRBV6-1 with TRBJ2-7, with 7 bases that match TRBD1. From germline, CDR1 is MNHNS and CDR2 SASEGT. V gave up 2 bases and J gave up 4 bases; unmatched junction bases: 8. The CDR3 has 15 residues. CDR3: CASSERWQGVYEQYF. The CDR3 DNA follows: TGTGCCAGCAGTGAAAGATGGCAGGGGGTATACGAGCAGTACTTC.

In DNA, the CDR3 is TGTGCCAGTAAACTGCGAGGGACAGGGACCAATGAGCAGTTCTTC. It is translated as CASKLRGTGTNEQFF. This chain connects TRBV2 to TRBJ2-1, with TRBD1 identical over 9 bases. CDR1 and CDR2 (germline): SNHLY, FYNNEI. CDR3 size: 15 residues. The junction had 12 bases not matched to a gene; V was cut back by 9 bases and J by 6 bases.

This clone was seen many times. V and J are TRBV5-1 and TRBJ2-5, with TRBD2 as a possible D gene (5 bases). This CDR3 has 16 amino acids. The V and J ends lost 4 bases and 2 bases respectively, with 18 bases between them. Germline loops: CDR1 SGHRS, CDR2 YFSETQ. CDR3 protein: CASSVRGLKKQETQYF. In nucleotides, the CDR3 is TGCGCCAGCAGCGTTCGAGGACTCAAAAAGCAAGAGACCCAGTACTTC.

The J gene is TRBJ2-5, the V gene TRBV5-4; 7 nucleotides line up with TRBD1. Per germline, CDR1 SGHNT and CDR2 YYREEE (reference sequence). There are 14 residues in the CDR3. J lost 5 bases, V lost 3 bases, and 7 bases had no gene match. As DNA, the CDR3 is TGTGCCAGCAGCTCCCCGACAGGGATTGAGACCCAGTACTTC. Protein product: CASSSPTGIETQYF.

This clone was detected a few times. At one boundary the junction diverges from the germline segment, which might be a read error. V gene TRBV28 combines with J gene TRBJ2-7; either TRBD1 or TRBD2 may supply D (5 bases each). Germline values: CDR1 MDHEN, CDR2 SYDVKM. The CDR3 contains 12 residues. The CDR3, as DNA: TGTGCCAGCCGGGACGGATCCTTCGAGCAGTACTTC. Encoded protein: CASRDGSFEQYF.

On this clone: Additional DNA sequences in this sample encode the identical CDR3. V gene TRBV18 combines with J gene TRBJ2-7; no firm D call. V was pared by 3 bases and J by 3 bases, with 3 bases between. This CDR3 spans 11 amino acids. Germline CDR1 reads KGHSH; CDR2 reads LQKENI. The CDR3 sequence: CASSPRYEQYF. Here the CDR3 DNA reads TGTGCCAGCTCACCCCGCTACGAGCAGTACTTC. The complete variable domain, with remaining parts taken from reference TRBV18 and TRBJ2-7, reads NAGVMQNPRHLVRRRGQEARLRCSPMKGHSHVYWYRQLPEEGLKFMVYLQKENIIDESGMPKERFSAEFPKEGPSILRIQQVVRGDSAAYFCASSPRYEQYFGPGTRLTVT.

This chain links TRBV6-6 with TRBJ1-1, with no clear D. Germline V gene data show CDR1 as MNHNY and CDR2 as SVGAGI (reference sequence). The CDR3 spans 13 residues. V lost 6 bases to trimming and J lost 5 bases, with 13 bases between them. The DNA of the CDR3 is TGTGCCAGCAGCCCTAAGGACGTAACTGAAGCTTTCTTT. Translating gives CASSPKDVTEAFF.

The J gene is TRBJ1-3, the V gene TRBV30, with TRBD1 matching 8 bases. The CDR3 has 14 residues. Germline lookup yields CDR1 GTSNPN and CDR2 SVGIG (reference sequence). V lost 5 bases to trimming and J lost 2 bases; unmatched junction nucleotides: 5. CDR3 amino acids: CAWDKTGAGNTIYF. The CDR3 DNA reads TGTGCCTGGGATAAGACAGGGGCTGGAAACACCATATATTTT.

A word on this clone: Other nucleotide sequences from this sample produce the same CDR3. The rearrangement uses TRBV11-3 and TRBJ1-1; a possible D gene is TRBD1 (6 bases). The CDR3 has 14 amino acids. Germline CDR1 and CDR2: SGHNT and YENEEA. Trimming cost V 3 bases and J 4 bases, with 12 bases left between them. In DNA, the CDR3 is TGTGCCAGCAGCTTCCAGGGGTCGCGCACTGAAGCTTTCTTT. Its translation: CASSFQGSRTEAFF.

The chain uses TRBV15 and TRBJ2-7, with 13 nucleotides matching TRBD2. The CDR3 loop spans 16 amino acids. Germline CDR1 reads LNHNV; CDR2 reads YYDKDF (reference sequence). Losses at the gene ends were 0 bases for V and 6 bases for J; bases not matched to a gene: 5. CDR3 nucleotides: TGTGCCACCAGCAGAGAACTAGCGGGAGGGCCATTCGAGCAGTACTTC. This encodes CATSRELAGGPFEQYF. Full variable domain (remainder filled in from reference TRBV15 and TRBJ2-7): DAMVIQNPRYQVTQFGKPVTLSCSQTLNHNVMYWYQQKSSQAPKLLFHYYDKDFNNEADTPDNFQSRRPNTSFCFLDIRSPGLGDTAMYLCATSRELAGGPFEQYFGPGTRLTVT.

Here the CDR3 reads CASSLWTGETSEQYF. CDR3 sequence (DNA): TGCGCCAGCAGCTTATGGACAGGGGAGACTAGCGAGCAGTACTTC. The chain uses TRBV5-1 and TRBJ2-7; 9 bases match TRBD1. Germline V lookup: CDR1 SGHRS, CDR2 YFSETQ. The J segment lost 6 bases and the V segment lost 2 bases, leaving 9 bases of the junction unmatched. The CDR3 runs 15 residues.